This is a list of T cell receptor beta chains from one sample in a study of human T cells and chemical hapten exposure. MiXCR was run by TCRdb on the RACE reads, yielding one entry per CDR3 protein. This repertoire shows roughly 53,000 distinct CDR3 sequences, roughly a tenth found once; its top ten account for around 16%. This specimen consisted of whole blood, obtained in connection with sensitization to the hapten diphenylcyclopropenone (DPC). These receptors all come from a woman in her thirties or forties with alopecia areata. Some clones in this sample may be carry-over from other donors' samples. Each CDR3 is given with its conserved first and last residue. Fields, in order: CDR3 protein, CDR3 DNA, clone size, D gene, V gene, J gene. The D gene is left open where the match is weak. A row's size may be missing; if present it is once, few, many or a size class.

CDR3aa: CASSLLGDKETQYF
CDR3nt: TGCGCCAGCAGCTTGCTTGGGGACAAAGAGACCCAGTACTTC
abundance: few
d_gene: .
v_gene: TRBV5-1
j_gene: TRBJ2-5

CDR3aa: CASSYSMDYNEQFF
CDR3nt: TGTGCCAGCAGTTACTCGATGGACTACAATGAGCAGTTCTTC
abundance: few
d_gene: .
v_gene: TRBV6-2/TRBV6-3
j_gene: TRBJ2-1

CDR3aa: CASSFDGRFGDNEQFF
CDR3nt: TGTGCCAGCAGCTTCGACGGACGGTTTGGGGACAATGAGCAGTTCTTC
abundance: many
d_gene: .
v_gene: TRBV11-3
j_gene: TRBJ2-1

CDR3aa: CIGYKVFF
CDR3nt: TGCATTGGCTATAAGGTGTTCTTC
abundance: few
d_gene: .
v_gene: TRBV29-1
j_gene: TRBJ2-1

CDR3aa: CASSYRGIYQETQYF
CDR3nt: TGTGCCAGCAGTTACAGGGGGATTTACCAAGAGACCCAGTACTTC
abundance: few
d_gene: TRBD1
v_gene: TRBV12-3/TRBV12-4
j_gene: TRBJ2-5

CDR3aa: CSARDTGSGNTIYF
CDR3nt: TGCAGTGCTAGAGACACCGGCTCTGGAAACACCATATATTTT
abundance: few
d_gene: .
v_gene: TRBV20-1
j_gene: TRBJ1-3

CDR3aa: CASSPRTGKQETQYF
CDR3nt: TGTGCCAGCAGTCCCCGGACAGGGAAACAAGAGACCCAGTACTTC
abundance: few
d_gene: TRBD1
v_gene: TRBV11-1
j_gene: TRBJ2-5

CDR3aa: CAISEEGGEQYF
CDR3nt: TGTGCCATCAGTGAGGAAGGGGGAGAGCAGTACTTC
abundance: few
d_gene: .
v_gene: TRBV10-3
j_gene: TRBJ2-7

CDR3aa: CASSSERDEKLFF
CDR3nt: TGTGCCAGCTCGTCAGAGCGGGACGAAAAACTGTTTTTT
abundance: few
d_gene: .
v_gene: TRBV18
j_gene: TRBJ1-4

CDR3aa: CASSEGKAEYF
CDR3nt: TGCGCCAGCAGTGAGGGCAAGGCGGAGTATTTT
abundance: .
d_gene: .
v_gene: TRBV10-2
j_gene: TRBJ2-3

CDR3aa: CASSLALGSNSPLHF
CDR3nt: TGTGCCAGCAGCTTGGCCCTTGGAAGCAATTCACCCCTCCACTTT
abundance: .
d_gene: .
v_gene: TRBV5-4
j_gene: TRBJ1-6

CDR3aa: CASNIQEYQPQHF
CDR3nt: TGTGCCAGCAACATACAGGAGTATCAGCCCCAGCATTTT
abundance: many
d_gene: .
v_gene: TRBV6-2/TRBV6-3
j_gene: TRBJ1-5

CDR3aa: CASSPDSVPSYEQYF
CDR3nt: TGTGCCAGCAGCCCAGACAGTGTCCCGTCCTACGAGCAGTACTTC
abundance: many
d_gene: .
v_gene: TRBV7-9
j_gene: TRBJ2-7

CDR3aa: CASSQGVAGQVSGGANVLTF
CDR3nt: TGCGCCAGCAGCCAAGGAGTCGCGGGACAGGTATCGGGTGGGGCCAACGTCCTGACTTTC
abundance: .
d_gene: TRBD1
v_gene: TRBV4-1
j_gene: TRBJ2-6

CDR3aa: CASSRVILPTDTQYF
CDR3nt: TGCGCCAGCAGTCGTGTGATCCTACCGACAGATACGCAGTATTTT
abundance: few
d_gene: .
v_gene: TRBV5-1
j_gene: TRBJ2-3

CDR3aa: CASSLTPSRADTEAFF
CDR3nt: TGTGCCAGCAGCCTCACTCCTTCACGGGCGGACACTGAAGCTTTCTTT
abundance: many
d_gene: .
v_gene: TRBV6-2/TRBV6-3
j_gene: TRBJ1-1

CDR3aa: CASSRGVEFSDEQYF
CDR3nt: TGTGCCAGCAGCCGAGGGGTGGAATTCTCGGACGAGCAGTACTTC
abundance: .
d_gene: .
v_gene: TRBV6-2/TRBV6-3
j_gene: TRBJ2-7

CDR3aa: CASSPTPVGSPLHF
CDR3nt: TGTGCCAGCAGCCCCACCCCCGTCGGGTCACCCCTCCACTTT
abundance: many
d_gene: .
v_gene: TRBV9
j_gene: TRBJ1-6

CDR3aa: CASSLRGVSADTQYF
CDR3nt: TGTGCCAGCAGCTTGAGAGGGGTTTCGGCAGATACGCAGTATTTT
abundance: many
d_gene: .
v_gene: TRBV5-8
j_gene: TRBJ2-3

CDR3aa: CAWGQGAEQYF
CDR3nt: TGTGCCTGGGGACAGGGAGCCGAGCAGTACTTC
abundance: few
d_gene: TRBD1
v_gene: TRBV30
j_gene: TRBJ2-7